This TCR beta chain is drawn from a study of blood T cell repertoires in COVID-19. Across the whole study: Specimens from acute and convalescent COVID-19 originated in the United States, Italy and Spain. T cells, B-cell-depleted T cells, or PBMCs supplied cDNA or gDNA.

Germline assignment: CDR1 MNHEY and CDR2 SMNVEV (reference sequence). V gave up 6 bases and J gave up 4 bases; unmatched junction bases: 2. The length of the CDR3 is 12 residues. Per the authors' pipeline: Estimates of nucleated cell counts were drawn from the amplification of reference gene primers. The repertoire was sequenced with immunoSEQ multiplex PCR; TCRdb's copy has only in-frame clones and lacks some. V, J and clone size derive from that table, while D and trimming were established from the DNA sequence. The data contain approximately 75,000 clones, roughly 90% of them singletons. The chain is built from TRBV27 and TRBJ1-1; 7 bases match TRBD1. The TCR originated in a man in his fifties or sixties with acute or convalescent COVID-19. Sequenced: peripheral blood. The CDR3 region is CASSRGTTEAFF. The DNA of the CDR3 is TGTGCCAGCAGCAGGGGGACCACTGAAGCTTTCTTT.